These 27 T cell receptor beta chains were sequenced from one sample in a study of blood T cell repertoires in COVID-19. Produced via immunoSEQ multiplex PCR; TCRdb's table is partial and in-frame only. The table shows 90,000 to 100,000 clones, with about 90% occurring only once. The sample taken for sequencing was peripheral blood. The receptors come from a man between 70 and 80 years old with acute or convalescent COVID-19.

This chain joins TRBV16 and TRBJ2-5; TRBD2 matches 12 bases. Per germline, CDR1 KGHSY and CDR2 FQNENV. This CDR3 is built from 17 residues. Germline trimming cut 2 bases from V and 2 bases from J; bases unmatched to any gene: 6. The CDR3 protein is CASSQIPGLAGQETQYF. CDR3 in DNA: TGTGCCAGCAGCCAAATTCCGGGACTAGCGGGTCAAGAGACCCAGTACTTC.

The chain is built from TRBV11-2 and TRBJ1-1; possibly TRBD1 for D (5 bases). Trimming removed 0 bases from V and 5 bases from J, with 7 bases in between. Germline CDR1 reads SGHAT; CDR2 reads FQNNGV. The CDR3 runs to 13 residues. CDR3 protein: CASSLEGGTEAFF. DNA of the CDR3: TGTGCCAGCAGCTTAGAGGGGGGGACTGAAGCTTTCTTT.

The rearrangement links TRBV3-1 (or the pseudogene TRBV3-2) to TRBJ1-4; a weak D match, TRBD1 (5 bases). Germline loops: CDR1 LGHDT, CDR2 YNNKEL (reference sequence). This CDR3 contains 15 residues. V was pared by 1 base and J by 5 bases, with 11 bases between. CDR3 sequence: CASSQVRGGNEKLFF. CDR3 coding DNA: TGTGCCAGCAGCCAAGTAAGGGGAGGGAATGAAAAACTGTTTTTT.

The chain has TRBV3-1 (or the pseudogene TRBV3-2) and TRBJ2-5; 10 nucleotides match TRBD1. V was clipped by 4 bases and J by 5 bases; unmatched bases: 10. Germline V gene sequence: CDR1 LGHDT, CDR2 YNNKEL (reference sequence). The CDR3 runs to 16 residues. CDR3: CASSRTTGGKRETQYF. The CDR3 bases are TGTGCCAGCAGCCGAACGACAGGGGGCAAGCGGGAGACCCAGTACTTC.

J is TRBJ2-7 and V is TRBV10-3; 8 positions agree with TRBD1. In germline, CDR1 is ENHRY, CDR2 SYGVKD. This CDR3 has 14 residues. Germline trimming cut 3 bases from V and 4 bases from J; bases unmatched to any gene: 5. In DNA, the CDR3 is TGTGCCATCAGTGAAGCCGGGACAGGATACGAGCAGTACTTC. Protein sequence: CAISEAGTGYEQYF.

The chain combines TRBV6-5 with TRBJ1-3; 9 bases are shared with TRBD1. Unmatched junction bases numbered 3, after V lost 5 bases and J lost 1 base. The germline gives CDR1 MNHEY, CDR2 SVGAGI. The CDR3 is 15 amino acids. The CDR3 coding sequence is TGTGCCAGCAGTCCCGGACAGGGGTCTGGAAACACCATATATTTT. Its protein product is CASSPGQGSGNTIYF.

The chain has TRBV10-2 and TRBJ2-1; D perhaps matches TRBD1 (6 bases). The ends were cut back, 0 bases at V and 5 bases at J, with 14 bases in the middle. The CDR3 spans 16 residues. Germline loops: CDR1 WSHSY, CDR2 SAAADI. DNA of the CDR3: TGCGCCAGCAGTGAGTCGATGGGGACACTCGACAATGAGCAGTTCTTC. This codes for CASSESMGTLDNEQFF.

V usage is TRBV4-1 and J usage is TRBJ2-6; D is possibly TRBD1 (6 bases). Per germline, CDR1 MGHRA and CDR2 YSYEKL. Trimming removed 0 bases at V and 0 bases at J, with 15 bases between. The CDR3 runs to 19 residues. The CDR3 DNA reads as TGCGCCAGCAGCCAAGACCGGGACACCCTAGTCTCTGGGGCCAACGTCCTGACTTTC. Its translation is CASSQDRDTLVSGANVLTF.

The rearrangement uses TRBV19 and TRBJ1-1; D unclear. V was trimmed by 6 bases and J by 0 bases, leaving 11 bases between them. This CDR3 is 14 amino acids long. From germline, CDR1 is LNHDA and CDR2 SQIVND (reference sequence). CDR3 sequence reads: CASSPTGMNTEAFF. CDR3 nucleotide sequence: TGTGCCAGTAGCCCTACGGGAATGAACACTGAAGCTTTCTTT.

V usage is TRBV6-5 and J usage is TRBJ1-2; D unresolved. V dropped 8 bases and J dropped 6 bases, with 13 bases sitting between them. CDR1 is MNHEY and CDR2 is SVGAGI in the germline V gene. The CDR3 extends over 12 amino acids. CDR3 in amino acids: CASGGVFNGYTF. Here the CDR3 DNA reads TGTGCCAGCGGCGGGGTTTTTAATGGCTACACCTTC.

The chain carries TRBV10-3 and TRBJ2-5; 7 nucleotides agree with TRBD2. Germline CDR1 reads ENHRY; CDR2 reads SYGVKD. This CDR3 contains 14 residues. Unmatched junction bases numbered 5, after V lost 2 bases and J lost 5 bases. In nucleotides, the CDR3 is TGTGCCATCAGTGAGGGGGGGGTGTGGGAGACCCAGTACTTC. Its translation is CAISEGGVWETQYF.

The chain couples TRBV4-1 to TRBJ1-4; 9 nucleotides agree with TRBD1. The germline V gene encodes CDR1 MGHRA and CDR2 YSYEKL. Losses at the gene ends were 0 bases for V and 5 bases for J; bases not matched to a gene: 7. CDR3 size: 17 residues. CDR3 DNA sequence: TGCGCCAGCAGCCAAGAGGCCGGACAGGGGATAAATGAAAAACTGTTTTTT. It encodes CASSQEAGQGINEKLFF.

The rearrangement links TRBV27 to TRBJ2-6; TRBD1 matches 9 bases. CDR3 length equals 17 residues. Germline CDR1 MNHEY, CDR2 SMNVEV (reference sequence). The ends lost 5 bases at V and 2 bases at J; junction bases unmatched: 7. The CDR3 reads CASSKDRGDAGANVLTF. CDR3 coding DNA: TGTGCCAGCAGTAAGGACAGGGGAGATGCTGGGGCCAACGTCCTGACTTTC.

This sequence joins TRBV10-3 and TRBJ2-3, with 12 bases that match TRBD2. Unmatched junction bases numbered 4, after V lost 4 bases and J lost 5 bases. The CDR3 has 15 amino acids. CDR1 and CDR2 from the germline V gene are ENHRY and SYGVKD. CDR3 protein: CAISVSSGGGDTQYF. The DNA of the CDR3 is TGTGCCATCAGTGTCTCTAGCGGGGGGGGAGATACGCAGTATTTT.

The chain carries TRBV5-1 and TRBJ1-2, with a tentative D call TRBD1 (6 bases). Germline CDR1 SGHRS, CDR2 YFSETQ. This CDR3 contains 15 residues. The V end lost 3 bases, the J end lost 3 bases, and 15 bases lay between the germline ends. CDR3 in DNA: TGCGCCAGCAGCTACCTCGATAAGGGGGACTATGGCTACACCTTC. Protein: CASSYLDKGDYGYTF.

The rearrangement joins TRBV12-3 or TRBV12-4 to TRBJ1-2; no firm D call. The CDR3 is made up of 10 amino acids. V dropped 10 bases and J dropped 1 base, with 4 bases sitting between them. DNA of the CDR3: TGTGCCATCCATAACTATGGCTACACCTTC. Its translation: CAIHNYGYTF.

The rearrangement links TRBV13 to TRBJ2-3; D uncertain. This CDR3 has 17 residues. The V and J ends lost 0 bases and 2 bases respectively, with 15 bases between them. The germline CDR1 and CDR2 sequences are PRHDT and FYEKMQ (reference sequence). The CDR3 region is CASSLGRQVGNTDTQYF. As DNA, the CDR3 is TGTGCCAGCAGCTTAGGCCGGCAGGTTGGCAACACAGATACGCAGTATTTT. Looking up the rest from reference TRBV13 and TRBJ2-3 gives the full variable domain: AAGVIQSPRHLIKEKRETATLKCYPIPRHDTVYWYQQGPGQDPQFLISFYEKMQSDKGSIPDRFSAQQFSDYHSELNMSSLELGDSALYFCASSLGRQVGNTDTQYFGPGTRLTVL.

V gene TRBV6-5 combines with J gene TRBJ2-2; the D is unclear. Trimming stripped 9 bases from V and 2 bases from J, with 10 bases between. The V gene's germline CDR1 is MNHEY and CDR2 SVGAGI. The CDR3 spans 13 residues. The CDR3 coding sequence is TGTGCCAGGCAGGATTTAAACACCGGGGAGCTGTTTTTT. This codes for CARQDLNTGELFF.

The chain carries TRBV5-1 and TRBJ1-3; D gene unclear. Trimming shortened V by 4 bases and J by 0 bases, and 11 bases separated the two germline ends. The CDR3 runs 15 residues. Germline CDR1 is SGHRS and CDR2 is YFSETQ. The CDR3 nucleotides read TGCGCCAGCAGCGTGGAACTGAGCTCTGGAAACACCATATATTTT. Amino acid sequence: CASSVELSSGNTIYF.

This clone was seen just once. CDR3: CASSSSGGIQETQYF. For the CDR3, the DNA is TGTGCCAGCAGTTCTAGCGGGGGGATCCAAGAGACCCAGTACTTC. The V and J genes are TRBV3-1 (or the pseudogene TRBV3-2) and TRBJ2-5; TRBD2 agrees at 11 bases. Germline lookup yields CDR1 LGHDT and CDR2 YNNKEL (reference sequence). After removal of 6 bases from V and 1 base from J, the junction contained 4 bases not matched to a gene. The CDR3 runs to 15 residues.

A few counts support this clone. In DNA form, the CDR3 reads TGTGCCAGCAGTTTATTCGGGAATCAGCCCCAGCATTTT. The encoded protein is CASSLFGNQPQHF. The chain employs TRBV12-3 or TRBV12-4 and TRBJ1-5; D ambiguous. The V end was cut by 2 bases, the J end by 4 bases, with 6 bases between. The CDR3 has 13 amino acids.

The CDR3 here is CASSLEGRGTQYF. In nucleotides, the CDR3 is TGTGCCAGCAGCTTAGAAGGGCGAGGGACGCAGTATTTT. The chain is built from TRBV7-8 and TRBJ2-3, with D possibly being TRBD2 (5 bases). Germline values: CDR1 SGHVS, CDR2 FQNEAQ. Trimming cost V 1 base and J 9 bases, with 11 bases left between them. The CDR3 is made up of 13 amino acids. Variable domain in full (rest from reference TRBV7-8 and TRBJ2-3): GAGVSQSPRYKVAKRGQDVALRCDPISGHVSLFWYQQALGQGPEFLTYFQNEAQLDKSGLPSDRFFAERPEGSVSTLKIQRTQQEDSAVYLCASSLEGRGTQYFGPGTRLTVL.

In nucleotides, the CDR3 is TGTGCCAGTAGTCCTAGCGGGGTGAACACCGGGGAGCTGTTTTTT. Protein sequence: CASSPSGVNTGELFF. The chain is built from TRBV19 and TRBJ2-2, with 9 bases identical to TRBD2. Per germline, CDR1 LNHDA and CDR2 SQIVND (reference sequence). The trim removed 5 bases at V and 1 base at J, leaving 2 bases unmatched. CDR3 length: 15 amino acids.

The chain couples TRBV5-1 to TRBJ1-1; tentative D call: TRBD1 (6 bases). The CDR3 runs 15 residues. Trimming took off 3 bases at V and 1 base at J, with 13 bases between the two ends. Germline CDR1 reads SGHRS; CDR2 reads YFSETQ. The CDR3 DNA sequence: TGCGCCAGCAGCTCGGCCCCGGGACAGAACACTGAAGCTTTCTTT. As protein: CASSSAPGQNTEAFF.

Regarding this clone: An end of the junction does not agree with germline; a read error may underlie this. J is TRBJ2-1 and V is TRBV27, with 8 bases aligning to TRBD2. Germline loops: CDR1 MNHEY, CDR2 SMNVEV (reference sequence). This CDR3 comprises 11 residues. CDR3 bases: TGTGCCAGCAGTTTCGGGACTAGAATACTCTTC. Protein sequence: CASSFGTRILF.

The genes are TRBV11-2 and TRBJ1-2; D unclear. Trimming stripped 2 bases from V and 4 bases from J, with 8 bases between. The CDR3 consists of 13 residues. CDR1 and CDR2 from the germline V gene are SGHAT and FQNNGV. The CDR3 is CASSLYGVYGYTF. The DNA for the CDR3 is TGTGCCAGCAGCTTATACGGGGTCTATGGCTACACCTTC. Full variable domain (remainder filled in from reference TRBV11-2 and TRBJ1-2): EAGVAQSPRYKIIEKRQSVAFWCNPISGHATLYWYQQILGQGPKLLIQFQNNGVVDDSQLPKDRFSAERLKGVDSTLKIQPAKLEDSAVYLCASSLYGVYGYTFGSGTRLTVV.

The V gene is TRBV3-1 (or the pseudogene TRBV3-2), the J gene TRBJ2-6; a weak D match, TRBD1 (5 bases). Looked up from germline, CDR1 is LGHDT and CDR2 is YNNKEL (reference sequence). The length of the CDR3 is 14 residues. Trimming shortened V by 5 bases and J by 1 base, and 6 bases separated the two germline ends. CDR3 protein: CASSSGSGANVLTF. The CDR3 coding sequence is TGTGCCAGCAGCTCAGGGTCTGGGGCCAACGTCCTGACTTTC.